Reported below is one TCR beta chain. No antigen is known for it. These data come from a study of cytomegalovirus exposure and HLA in healthy donors. Study conclusions and caveats: Associated with cytomegalovirus, according to the listing, were some 180 TCR beta chains.

PCR involved 60 Vbeta and 13 Jbeta primers. This table comes from immunoSEQ multiplex PCR, and its TCRdb copy is limited to in-frame clones, with some not included. The sample lists about 150,000 clones; around 80% were seen once. The receptor was derived from a male donor in good health and CMV-seronegative. Sequenced input: PBMCs.

This CDR3 reads CASRTDSSGNTIYF. For the CDR3, the DNA is TGCGCCAGCAGGACGGACTCCTCTGGAAACACCATATATTTT. The chain uses TRBV5-1 and TRBJ1-3; no firm D call. Germline CDR1 SGHRS, CDR2 YFSETQ. Deletions cut 5 bases from V and 0 bases from J, with 9 bases between. The CDR3 is 14 amino acids. Based on the CDR3 plus reference TRBV5-1 and TRBJ1-3, the full variable domain is KAGVTQTPRYLIKTRGQQVTLSCSPISGHRSVSWYQQTPGQGLQFLFEYFSETQRNKGNFPGRFSGRQFSNSRSEMNVSTLELGDSALYLCASRTDSSGNTIYFGEGSWLTVV.